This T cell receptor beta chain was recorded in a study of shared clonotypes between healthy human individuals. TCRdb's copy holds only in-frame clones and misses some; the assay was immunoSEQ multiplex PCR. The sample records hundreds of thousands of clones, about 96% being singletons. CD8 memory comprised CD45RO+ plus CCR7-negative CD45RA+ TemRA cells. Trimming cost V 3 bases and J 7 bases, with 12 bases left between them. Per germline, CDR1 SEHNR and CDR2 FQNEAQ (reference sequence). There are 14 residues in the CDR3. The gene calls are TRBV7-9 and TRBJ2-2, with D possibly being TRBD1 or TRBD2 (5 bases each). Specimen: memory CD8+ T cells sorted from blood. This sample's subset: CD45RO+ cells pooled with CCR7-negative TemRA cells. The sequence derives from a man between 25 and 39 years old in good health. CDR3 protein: CASSLGAQGGELFF. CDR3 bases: TGTGCCAGCAGCTTGGGAGCTCAGGGCGGGGAGCTGTTTTTT.